This T cell receptor (beta chain) came from a study of sequential checkpoint blockade in melanoma. Profiled with immunoSEQ multiplex PCR; TCRdb holds only in-frame clones, not every one. The sample lists over 10,000 clones, under 80% occurring once. Indicated treatment: randomized to nivolumab then ipilimumab (arm A) or the reverse (arm B). None of the patients previously received DNA-damaging chemotherapy. PBMC sorting kept live CD3+CD8+ cells without CD19 or CD56. CDR1 SGDLS and CDR2 YYNGEE come from the germline V gene. The CDR3 sequence is 16 residues long. V was pared by 4 bases and J by 5 bases, with 14 bases of the junction left unmatched.

This chain links TRBV9 with TRBJ2-7; 8 bases map to TRBD2. The sequences come from CD8+ T cells sorted from blood (inferred from file names), collected from a patient given nivolumab and ipilimumab in sequence. The TCR originated in a human donor with melanoma. The CDR3 DNA reads as TGTGCCAGCAGCAGGGGGACCAGCGGGAGTCTCGACGAGCAGTACTTC. Its translation is CASSRGTSGSLDEQYF.